This T cell receptor (beta chain) comes out of a study of cytomegalovirus exposure and HLA in healthy donors. About the study: In terms of ancestry, the Caucasian-associated cluster contained 80% to 90% of the approximately 400 genotyped donors.

Study observations and caveats: Cytomegalovirus association was listed for around 180 TCR beta chains. Analyzed later, most CMV-associated TCR beta chains appeared HLA-restricted.

V was shortened by 10 bases and J by 6 bases, with 10 bases between the two germline ends. CDR1 and CDR2 from the germline V gene are ENHRY and SYGVKD. The length of the CDR3 is 11 residues. Amplification used 60 Vbeta primers and 13 Jbeta primers. Per the original methods: Later, some 79 million unique TCR beta chains were counted in an analysis, and roughly 11 million of them were shared. Some clones are missing from TCRdb's copy, which holds only in-frame ones; the method was immunoSEQ multiplex PCR. V and J calls and clone size follow that table, whereas D and trimming were derived from the DNA. The profile shows some 170,000 clones, roughly 80% of them singletons. With respect to this clone: As yet, its antigen is unknown.

The sequenced sample was PBMCs. The chain links TRBV10-3 to TRBJ2-1, with no clear D. This clonotype originated in a woman aged 30 to 39 in good health and CMV-seropositive. The CDR3 loop is CATGRANEQFF. CDR3 DNA: TGTGCCACAGGCCGCGCCAATGAGCAGTTCTTC.